This TCR beta chain came from a study of blood T cell repertoires in COVID-19. The wider study: From T cells, B-cell-depleted T cells, or PBMCs came the material, which was cDNA or gDNA.

CDR3 length: 13 amino acids. Germline assignment: CDR1 MNHEY and CDR2 SVGAGI. V was cut by 10 bases and J by 3 bases, with 12 bases left in between. In the authors' methods: Estimation of nucleated cell counts relied on the amplification of reference gene primers. Produced via immunoSEQ multiplex PCR; TCRdb's table is partial and in-frame only. That table gives V, J and clone size, and the DNA gave D and trimming. The table records hundreds of thousands of clones, about 79% of them present only once. This sequence originates from a man older than 75 with acute or convalescent COVID-19. The chain carries TRBV6-5 and TRBJ2-2; possible D gene TRBD1, 7 bases. Sample: peripheral blood. CDR3 DNA sequence: TGTGCCACGGGGGACAGATACACCGGGGAGCTGTTTTTT. Its translation: CATGDRYTGELFF.